The 31 T cell receptor beta chains reported below all come from one sample, sequenced in a study of molecular identifiers for immune sequencing clone quantification (dated by TCRdb to the late 2010s). Library construction relied on PCR. Sequencing was carried out with an Illumina HiSeq 4000. The public reads were run again by TCRdb, first through fastp at Q25 and then through MiXCR, and only productive beta chains were kept. Each CDR3 protein appears once, grouped with its most common genes and DNA. The sample table holds roughly 320,000 distinct CDR3 sequences, of which around a fifth were seen once. Clones ranked in the top ten supply about 0.81% of the sample. Input material: naive CD8+ T cells from blood, with Jurkat cell RNA spiked in. Per the publication, the cell subset or site label means: FACS-sorted CD8+CD4-CCR7+CD45RA+ naive T cells. The receptors stem from a human donor in good health. Some libraries in this study had Jurkat cell RNA spiked in.

This clonotype appeared many times. The chain carries TRBV7-8 and TRBJ1-5; TRBD1 matches 7 bases. The germline V gene has CDR1 SGHVS and CDR2 FQNEAQ. The CDR3 is 14 amino acids. V lost 5 bases to trimming and J lost 6 bases; unmatched junction nucleotides: 7. The DNA for the CDR3 is TGTGCCAGCAGCCAGGGACAGCGGCTTCAGCCCCAGCATTTT. Residues: CASSQGQRLQPQHF.

In this sample, this clonotype turned up many times. The chain is built from TRBV27 and TRBJ1-2; 7 bases align to TRBD1. The CDR3 contains 17 residues. V lost 4 bases to trimming and J lost 3 bases; unmatched junction nucleotides: 14. Germline loops: CDR1 MNHEY, CDR2 SMNVEV (reference sequence). This CDR3 is CASSSRGADRLYYGYTF. The CDR3 bases are TGTGCCAGCAGTTCCCGGGGGGCGGACAGGCTATACTATGGCTACACCTTC.

This clonotype was observed a handful of times. The chain recombines TRBV6-5 with TRBJ2-7; 7 bases line up with TRBD1. In germline, CDR1 is MNHEY, CDR2 SVGAGI. This CDR3 has 12 amino acids. After removal of 6 bases from V and 4 bases from J, the junction contained 3 bases not matched to a gene. The CDR3 region is CASSDRVYEQYF. The CDR3 DNA reads TGTGCCAGCAGCGACAGGGTTTACGAGCAGTACTTC.

This clonotype was observed many times. This rearrangement joins TRBV7-2 to TRBJ2-3; D ambiguous. Germline CDR1 and CDR2: SGHTA and FQGNSA. The CDR3 length is 13 residues. Between the trimmed V and J ends, which lost 5 bases and 4 bases, there was a span of 10 bases. The CDR3 protein is CASSLTSPDTQYF. The CDR3 coding sequence is TGTGCCAGCAGCCTGACGAGTCCAGATACGCAGTATTTT.

In this sample, this clonotype turned up a few times. The chain joins TRBV27 to TRBJ2-1; D perhaps matches TRBD1 (6 bases). CDR1 MNHEY and CDR2 SMNVEV come from the germline V gene (reference sequence). CDR3 size: 15 residues. The V and J ends lost 0 bases and 4 bases respectively, with 10 bases between them. CDR3 sequence reads: CASSLSGAGYNEQFF. For the CDR3, the DNA is TGTGCCAGCAGTTTATCGGGGGCCGGATACAATGAGCAGTTCTTC.

This clonotype has at least ten counts. This chain links TRBV6-4 with TRBJ1-2, with 7 bases fitting TRBD1. This CDR3 contains 16 residues. The V and J ends lost 2 bases and 10 bases, in that order; junction bases with no gene match: 16. Looked up from germline, CDR1 is MRHNA and CDR2 is SNTAGT. The CDR3 protein is CASSDDDRDSLKDYTF. The CDR3 coding sequence is TGTGCCAGCAGTGACGACGACCGGGACAGCTTAAAAGACTACACCTTC.

A note on this clonotype: This may be a read error, as it is one base from a much larger clone. The CDR3 reads CASGVEASGSFTDTQYF. The CDR3, as DNA: TGTGCCAGCGGCGTAGAGGCTAGCGGGAGTTTTACAGATACGCAGTATTTT. The J gene is TRBJ2-3, the V gene TRBV9; 10 positions agree with TRBD2. Germline values: CDR1 SGDLS, CDR2 YYNGEE. This CDR3 has 17 amino acids. Variable domain in full (rest from reference TRBV9 and TRBJ2-3): DSGVTQTPKHLITATGQRVTLRCSPRSGDLSVYWYQQSLDQGLQFLIQYYNGEERAKGNILERFSAQQFPDLHSELNLSSLELGDSALYFCASGVEASGSFTDTQYFGPGTRLTVL.

The chain carries TRBV27 and TRBJ2-3, with D perhaps matching TRBD1 (5 bases). From germline, CDR1 is MNHEY and CDR2 SMNVEV (reference sequence). V was clipped by 2 bases and J by 7 bases, with 10 bases between them. CDR3 size: 13 residues. CDR3 nucleotides: TGTGCCAGCAGTTTAACCCAGGGCAATACGCAGTATTTT. Amino acids: CASSLTQGNTQYF.

The sample holds many counts of this clonotype. The chain links TRBV7-9 to TRBJ2-4; D not resolved. CDR1 is SEHNR, CDR2 FQNEAQ, per germline (reference sequence). The CDR3 runs 13 residues. Between the trimmed V and J ends, which lost 5 bases and 1 base, there was a span of 6 bases. The CDR3 region is CASSLPAKNIQYF. The DNA of the CDR3 is TGTGCCAGCAGCCTCCCTGCCAAAAACATTCAGTACTTC.

The chain combines TRBV27 with TRBJ1-5; 10 nucleotides line up with TRBD1. There are 14 residues in the CDR3. Germline V gene lookup returns CDR1 MNHEY and CDR2 SMNVEV (reference sequence). After removal of 6 bases from V and 6 bases from J, the junction contained 5 bases not matched to a gene. CDR3 nucleotide sequence: TGTGCCAGCAGGGCAGGGACAGGGGTTCAGCCCCAGCATTTT. Amino acid sequence: CASRAGTGVQPQHF.

This clonotype has ten or more counts. V is TRBV5-1 and J is TRBJ2-7, with a tentative D call TRBD1 (6 bases). The V end lost 4 bases, the J end lost 0 bases, and 11 bases lay between the germline ends. In germline, CDR1 is SGHRS, CDR2 YFSETQ. This CDR3 contains 14 residues. Written as DNA, the CDR3 is TGCGCCAGCAGCCGGGACATTAGCTCCTACGAGCAGTACTTC. Encoded protein: CASSRDISSYEQYF.

This clonotype turned up a few times. V is TRBV12-3 or TRBV12-4 and J is TRBJ2-7; TRBD2 aligns across 9 bases. The CDR3 runs to 15 residues. V lost 5 bases, J lost 1 base, and 6 bases stayed unmatched. The chain's CDR3 is CASSKLAGSSYEQYF. DNA of the CDR3: TGTGCCAGCAGTAAGCTAGCGGGGTCGTCCTACGAGCAGTACTTC.

V is TRBV12-5 and J is TRBJ2-1; no clear D. V lost 3 bases to trimming and J lost 4 bases, with 13 bases between them. The CDR3 contains 15 residues. Looked up from germline, CDR1 is LGHNT and CDR2 is FRNRAP. The chain's CDR3 is CASGFGGIEYNEQFF. In DNA, the CDR3 is TGTGCTAGTGGTTTCGGCGGTATAGAGTACAATGAGCAGTTCTTC.

Details on this clonotype: A single base separates this from a much larger clone, so it may be a read error. V and J are TRBV12-5 and TRBJ1-5, with unresolved D. Germline CDR1 is LGHNT and CDR2 is FRNRAP. CDR3 length: 13 amino acids. Deletions cut 2 bases from V and 7 bases from J, with 9 bases between. Written as DNA, the CDR3 is TGTGCTAGTGGTTTGAACCACAAGCAGCCCCAGCATTTT. It is translated as CASGLNHKQPQHF.

This clonotype has ten or more counts. The CDR3 coding sequence is TGTGCCAGCAGTGAATCCGTGAACACCGGGGAGCTGTTTTTT. It is translated as CASSESVNTGELFF. The J gene is TRBJ2-2, the V gene TRBV2; unclear D gene. The germline V gene encodes CDR1 SNHLY and CDR2 FYNNEI. The CDR3 is 14 amino acids. Deletions cut 2 bases from V and 1 base from J, with 5 bases between. Combining the CDR3 with reference TRBV2 and TRBJ2-2 gives the whole variable domain EPEVTQTPSHQVTQMGQEVILRCVPISNHLYFYWYRQILGQKVEFLVSFYNNEISEKSEIFDDQFSVERPDGSNFTLKIRSTKLEDSAMYFCASSESVNTGELFFGEGSRLTVL.

On this clonotype itself: One end of the junction fails to match germline, which may point to a read error. The chain combines TRBV7-9 with TRBJ2-3; TRBD1 matches 7 bases. This CDR3 has 19 residues. CDR1 is SEHNR, CDR2 FQNEAQ, per germline (reference sequence). This CDR3 reads CASSSPQGTVISSTDTQYF. The CDR3 DNA is TGTGCCAGCAGCTCTCCCCAAGGGACAGTGATTAGTAGCACGGATACGCAGTATTTT.

This clonotype was seen repeatedly, ten times or more. The rearrangement uses TRBV7-9 and TRBJ2-1, with 13 bases aligning to TRBD2. V lost 9 bases to trimming and J lost 3 bases; unmatched junction nucleotides: 17. This CDR3 spans 19 amino acids. CDR1 and CDR2 (germline): SEHNR, FQNEAQ (reference sequence). CDR3 DNA sequence: TGTGCCAGTAACCGAGGGACTAGCGGGAACAACCGTTACTACAATGAGCAGTTCTTC. Amino acids: CASNRGTSGNNRYYNEQFF.

This clonotype was seen only a few times. The chain is built from TRBV4-3 and TRBJ2-2; 7 bases agree with TRBD2. V shed 4 bases and J 6 bases; nucleotides not matched to a gene: 11. The CDR3 is 16 amino acids. In germline, CDR1 is LGHNA, CDR2 YSLEER. CDR3 DNA: TGCGCCAGCAGCCCGACTCCGGCGGGAGCGTCCGGGGAGCTGTTTTTT. Its translation is CASSPTPAGASGELFF.

This clonotype was counted ten times or more. The chain has TRBV7-2 and TRBJ2-2; TRBD1 matches at 8 bases. Unmatched junction bases numbered 3, after V lost 0 bases and J lost 6 bases. This CDR3 spans 15 amino acids. Per germline, CDR1 SGHTA and CDR2 FQGNSA. This CDR3 reads CASSLAQGAPGELFF. The CDR3 DNA reads as TGTGCCAGCAGCTTAGCGCAGGGGGCACCCGGGGAGCTGTTTTTT.

In this sample, this clonotype turned up many times. The chain couples TRBV15 to TRBJ2-3; D unclear. The germline V gene encodes CDR1 LNHNV and CDR2 YYDKDF (reference sequence). This CDR3 has 13 amino acids. V was shortened by 5 bases and J by 3 bases, with 9 bases between the two germline ends. The CDR3 nucleotides are TGTGCCACCAGCGGCGACACTACAGATACGCAGTATTTT. Encoded protein: CATSGDTTDTQYF.

Ten or more counts support this clonotype. V and J are TRBV6-5 and TRBJ2-7, with TRBD2 matching over 12 bases. The germline V gene has CDR1 MNHEY and CDR2 SVGAGI. CDR3 size: 16 residues. After removal of 6 bases from V and 5 bases from J, the junction contained 11 bases not matched to a gene. The CDR3 sequence is CASRALAGGLINEQYF. The CDR3 coding sequence is TGTGCCAGCAGAGCACTAGCGGGGGGCCTTATTAACGAGCAGTACTTC.

This clonotype was found a few times. The rearrangement uses TRBV28 and TRBJ1-5; D is unclear. Trimming shortened V by 6 bases and J by 0 bases, and 6 bases separated the two germline ends. The germline CDR1 and CDR2 sequences are MDHEN and SYDVKM. The CDR3 runs 13 residues. In DNA form, the CDR3 reads TGTGCCAGCAGAATCAATAGCAATCAGCCCCAGCATTTT. It codes for CASRINSNQPQHF.

This clonotype was picked up many times. The rearrangement joins TRBV5-5 to TRBJ1-4; tentatively, D is TRBD1 (5 bases). This CDR3 has 17 amino acids. The germline V gene has CDR1 SGHKS and CDR2 YYEKEE (reference sequence). The ends were cut back, 2 bases at V and 7 bases at J, with 21 bases in the middle. CDR3: CASSLRGPGGFFEKLFF. For the CDR3, the DNA is TGTGCCAGCAGCTTAAGGGGCCCCGGGGGATTTTTTGAAAAACTGTTTTTT.

This sequence joins TRBV20-1 and TRBJ2-5, with TRBD1 matching over 7 bases. J was trimmed by 5 bases and V by 0 bases; bases with no gene match: 15. CDR3 length: 17 amino acids. Germline CDR1 is DFQATT and CDR2 is SNEGSKA (reference sequence). The CDR3 loop reads CSARDSPPGQVYETQYF. For the CDR3, the DNA is TGCAGTGCTAGAGATTCCCCGCCCGGACAGGTGTACGAGACCCAGTACTTC.

This clonotype came up many times. The chain's CDR3 is CASSLGGIRLETQYF. CDR3 nucleotides: TGTGCCAGCAGCTTAGGAGGGATTCGCCTTGAGACCCAGTACTTC. The chain links TRBV13 to TRBJ2-5; D unresolved. The germline V gene encodes CDR1 PRHDT and CDR2 FYEKMQ (reference sequence). Trimming pared 0 bases from V and 5 bases from J, leaving 13 bases between. The CDR3 covers 15 residues.

This clonotype was recorded at least ten times. The genes are TRBV11-2 and TRBJ2-3; 12 nucleotides agree with TRBD2. CDR1 is SGHAT, CDR2 FQNNGV, per germline. The CDR3 has 16 residues. Trimming cost V 3 bases and J 4 bases; bases outside gene matches: 5. As DNA, the CDR3 is TGTGCCAGCAGCTTCGAAGGACTAGCGGGATCAGATACGCAGTATTTT. Amino acids: CASSFEGLAGSDTQYF.

In its sample, this clonotype was seen many times. The rearrangement uses TRBV27 and TRBJ1-5, with 7 bases lining up with TRBD1. This CDR3 region has 13 residues. After removal of 11 bases from V and 3 bases from J, the junction contained 7 bases not matched to a gene. Germline values: CDR1 MNHEY, CDR2 SMNVEV (reference sequence). In DNA form, the CDR3 reads TGTGCCTCTGGGGGACAGCTCAATCAGCCCCAGCATTTT. Its protein is CASGGQLNQPQHF.

The sample holds a few counts of this clonotype. The chain links TRBV4-3 to TRBJ2-3; unclear D gene. V was shortened by 0 bases and J by 6 bases, with 13 bases between the two germline ends. The germline V gene encodes CDR1 LGHNA and CDR2 YSLEER. The CDR3 loop spans 15 amino acids. CDR3 residues: CASSQDYPMGDTQYF. In DNA form, the CDR3 reads TGCGCCAGCAGCCAAGATTACCCCATGGGGGATACGCAGTATTTT.

This clonotype was picked up many times. The chain recombines TRBV19 with TRBJ2-6; perhaps D is TRBD1 or TRBD2 (5 bases each). Germline V CDR1 and CDR2: LNHDA, SQIVND (reference sequence). Trimming left V 6 bases short and J 0 bases short, with 15 bases between. The CDR3 contains 17 residues. CDR3 nucleotide sequence: TGTGCCAGTAGCCGGGACGTTTTGGGCTCTGGGGCCAACGTCCTGACTTTC. Translation gives CASSRDVLGSGANVLTF.

Concerning this clonotype itself: The junction and the germline gene differ at one end; a read error may be behind it. The CDR3 is CASSLVGAADTRYF. The CDR3 nucleotides read TGCGCCAGCAGCTTGGTAGGGGCAGCAGATACGCGGTATTTT. This chain links TRBV5-1 with TRBJ2-3; D perhaps matches TRBD1 (5 bases). Germline CDR1 reads SGHRS; CDR2 reads YFSETQ. CDR3 size: 14 residues. Using reference TRBV5-1 and TRBJ2-3 for the parts outside the CDR3, the full variable domain is KAGVTQTPRYLIKTRGQQVTLSCSPISGHRSVSWYQQTPGQGLQFLFEYFSETQRNKGNFPGRFSGRQFSNSRSEMNVSTLELGDSALYLCASSLVGAADTRYFGPGTRLTVL.

The chain is built from TRBV7-9 and TRBJ2-7, with 12 bases identical to TRBD1. The CDR3 consists of 15 residues. The V segment lost 5 bases and the J segment 4 bases; nucleotides outside the gene matches: 6. The germline gives CDR1 SEHNR, CDR2 FQNEAQ (reference sequence). CDR3 DNA sequence: TGTGCCAGCAGCGGAGGGACAGGGGGCAGGTACGAGCAGTACTTC. Translated: CASSGGTGGRYEQYF.